This TCR beta chain was identified in a study of shared clonotypes between healthy human individuals. About the study: Ranging from 18 to 49 in age, donors were two women and three men. Study results and limitations: Depth was large, yet rarefaction showed that sorted-subset sequencing was incomplete. Sequencing depth was a factor that was expected to affect clonotype sharing among donors.

There are a few counts of this clone. Its antigen is still unknown. Assay used: immunoSEQ multiplex PCR; TCRdb lists only in-frame clones, some missing. Here the sample spans just under 350,000 clones, roughly 70% being singletons. Negatively enriched CD4+ T cells were divided by CD45RA into naive and memory. The sequenced sample was memory CD4+ T cells sorted from blood. As for subset: CD45RA-negative fraction. This TCR derives from a man aged 30 to 39 in good health.

In DNA form, the CDR3 reads TGTGCCAGCAGCCCTCTCCTCTTGACAGGTGGGAACACTGAAGCTTTCTTT. It specifies CASSPLLLTGGNTEAFF. The chain employs TRBV28 and TRBJ1-1; D might be TRBD1 (6 bases). There are 17 residues in the CDR3. Germline V gene lookup returns CDR1 MDHEN and CDR2 SYDVKM. The V and J ends lost 6 bases and 1 base respectively, with 21 bases between them.